This is a list of T cell receptor beta chains from one sample in a study of Tregs in tolerant kidney transplant recipients. Sequenced by immunoSEQ multiplex PCR; TCRdb stores in-frame clones only, minus some. The table records around 230,000 clones, 80% to 85% of them present only once. The source material was CD4+ T cells from blood. The receptors derive from a human donor in good health. Each CDR3 is given with its conserved first and last residue. The order of the fields is V gene, CDR3 length, J gene, D gene, CDR3 protein, CDR3 DNA. A D gene is named only where the DNA matches it firmly.

V gene: TRBV5-1
CDR3 length: 14
J gene: TRBJ2-7
D gene: -
CDR3 protein: CASSLLTSSYEQYF
CDR3 DNA: TGCGCCAGCAGCTTGTTAACGAGCTCCTACGAGCAGTACTTC

V gene: TRBV1
CDR3 length: 11
J gene: TRBJ2-7
D gene: -
CDR3 protein: CTSTITYEQYF
CDR3 DNA: TGCACCAGCACCATAACCTACGAGCAGTACTTC

V gene: TRBV5-1
CDR3 length: 15
J gene: TRBJ2-1
D gene: TRBD2
CDR3 protein: CASSSGTSGYNEQFF
CDR3 DNA: TGCGCCAGCAGCTCCGGGACTAGCGGTTACAATGAGCAGTTCTTC

V gene: TRBV4-1
CDR3 length: 17
J gene: TRBJ2-2
D gene: TRBD2
CDR3 protein: CASSPISGRPNTGELFF
CDR3 DNA: TGCGCCAGCAGCCCAATTAGCGGGAGGCCGAACACCGGGGAGCTGTTTTTT

V gene: TRBV5-1
CDR3 length: 15
J gene: TRBJ2-3
D gene: TRBD2
CDR3 protein: CASSATSGRPDTQYF
CDR3 DNA: TGCGCCAGCTCCGCGACTAGCGGTAGACCGGATACGCAGTATTTT

V gene: TRBV6-5
CDR3 length: 16
J gene: TRBJ1-2
D gene: -
CDR3 protein: CASSYSPVGGNYGYTF
CDR3 DNA: TGTGCCAGCAGTTACTCTCCAGTGGGGGGCAACTATGGCTACACCTTC

V gene: TRBV29-1
CDR3 length: 11
J gene: TRBJ1-2
D gene: -
CDR3 protein: CSVALQGGYTF
CDR3 DNA: TGCAGCGTTGCCCTACAGGGCGGCTACACCTTC

V gene: TRBV27
CDR3 length: 20
J gene: TRBJ2-7
D gene: TRBD2
CDR3 protein: CASKGRWGLAGVHLSYEQYF
CDR3 DNA: TGTGCCAGCAAAGGGCGGTGGGGACTAGCGGGAGTGCACCTCTCCTACGAGCAGTACTTC

V gene: TRBV7-9
CDR3 length: 15
J gene: TRBJ1-1
D gene: -
CDR3 protein: CASSLDRSLPTEAFF
CDR3 DNA: TGTGCCAGCAGCTTGGACAGATCCTTGCCCACTGAAGCTTTCTTT

V gene: TRBV18
CDR3 length: 13
J gene: TRBJ1-6
D gene: -
CDR3 protein: CASSPPAGMPLHF
CDR3 DNA: TGTGCCAGCTCACCACCTGCGGGTATGCCCCTCCACTTT

V gene: TRBV5-1
CDR3 length: 16
J gene: TRBJ1-1
D gene: TRBD1
CDR3 protein: CASSLGPTGRGTEAFF
CDR3 DNA: TGCGCCAGCAGCTTGGGTCCGACAGGGAGGGGAACTGAAGCTTTCTTT

V gene: TRBV4-2
CDR3 length: 15
J gene: TRBJ2-7
D gene: -
CDR3 protein: CASSQDPTTALEQYF
CDR3 DNA: TGTGCCAGCAGCCAAGATCCTACTACAGCGCTCGAGCAGTACTTC

V gene: TRBV14
CDR3 length: 16
J gene: TRBJ2-2
D gene: TRBD1
CDR3 protein: CASSPWTGRNTGELFF
CDR3 DNA: TGTGCCAGCAGCCCCTGGACAGGGAGGAACACCGGGGAGCTGTTTTTT

V gene: TRBV7-3
CDR3 length: 15
J gene: TRBJ1-3
D gene: -
CDR3 protein: CASSPDRSSGNTIYF
CDR3 DNA: TGTGCCAGCAGCCCCGACCGAAGCTCTGGAAACACCATATATTTT

V gene: TRBV25-1
CDR3 length: 13
J gene: TRBJ1-1
D gene: TRBD1
CDR3 protein: CASSESGQGVAFF
CDR3 DNA: TGTGCCAGCAGTGAATCGGGACAGGGTGTCGCTTTCTTT